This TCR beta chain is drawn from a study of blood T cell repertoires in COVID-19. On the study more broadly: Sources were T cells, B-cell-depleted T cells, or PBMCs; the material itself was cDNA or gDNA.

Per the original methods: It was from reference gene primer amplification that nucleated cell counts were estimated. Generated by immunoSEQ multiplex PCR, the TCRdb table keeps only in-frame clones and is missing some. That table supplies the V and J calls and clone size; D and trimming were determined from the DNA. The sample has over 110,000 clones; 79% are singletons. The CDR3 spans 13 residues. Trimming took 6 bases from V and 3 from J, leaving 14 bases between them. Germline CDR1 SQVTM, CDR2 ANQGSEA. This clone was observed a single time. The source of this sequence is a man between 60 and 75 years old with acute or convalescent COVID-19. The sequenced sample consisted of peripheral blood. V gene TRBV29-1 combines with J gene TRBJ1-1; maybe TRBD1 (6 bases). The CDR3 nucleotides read TGCAGCGTAGGCGAACAGGGACACACTGAAGCTTTCTTT. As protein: CSVGEQGHTEAFF.